The subject of this entry is one TCR beta chain. What it binds is not known. Per the germline V gene, CDR1 is MNHNS and CDR2 is SASEGT. The length of the CDR3 is 13 residues. The ends were cut back, 7 bases at V and 3 bases at J, with 12 bases in the middle. Libraries were prepared by immunoSEQ multiplex PCR; TCRdb keeps only in-frame clonotypes and omits some of them. The sample lists about 82,000 clones; 80% were seen once. This sample was taken from a study of T cells in localized non-small cell lung cancer. Notes on the study in general: Uninvolved nearby lung showed the greatest T cell clonality, exceeding that found in tumor. Appearances in adjacent lung were noted for a median 57 of the top 100 tumor clones. In the blood, greater T cell density corresponded to longer overall survival. Only one tumor region was sequenced, so heterogeneity remains possible.

The gene calls are TRBV6-1 and TRBJ1-1, with D uncertain. This clonotype originated in a man between 40 and 75 years old with stage II squamous cell lung carcinoma. The material sequenced was PBMCs, taken before any cancer treatment. In DNA form, the CDR3 reads TGTGCCAGCAAAACTTTACAGTACACTGAAGCTTTCTTT. Translating it yields CASKTLQYTEAFF.